Listed below are T cell receptor beta chains from one sample, sequenced in a study of T-cell reconstitution after alpha-beta-depleted transplantation in children. TCRdb independently ran MiXCR on the PCR reads; one entry per CDR3 protein. Of roughly 66,000 distinct CDR3 sequences listed, approximately 5% are singletons. The sequenced sample was PBMCs, mostly from graft donor cells, obtained 180 days after TCRalphabeta/CD19-depleted stem cell transplant. These receptors came from a boy younger than two who had a stem cell transplant for acute myeloid leukemia, so the T cells may come from the graft donor. The conserved cysteine and the conserved F or W are not part of the CDR3 here. Expanded clones get a size class; other rows say once, few or many, or leave the size out.

j_call v_call clone_size cdr3_aa
TRBJ1-2 TRBV4-2 . ASSQIFQDRDYGYT
TRBJ2-2 TRBV27 many ASSLYRFGELF
TRBJ2-2 TRBV7-8 many ASSLASGGPGELF
TRBJ1-1 TRBV6-1 few ASSPHPNTEAF
TRBJ2-5 TRBV11-3 many ASRGQGGTQY
TRBJ2-6 TRBV2 few ASCPTTGGLTGANVLT
TRBJ2-6 TRBV9 many ASSVGGGPLSGANVLT
TRBJ2-5 TRBV20-1 . SAGGQETQY
TRBJ2-1 TRBV15 . ATSREGQGGYEQF
TRBJ1-2 TRBV4-1 many ASSHLGQAYGYT
TRBJ1-1 TRBV29-1 many SVEGRLGTTEAF
TRBJ2-5 TRBV18 many ASSPNIQETQY
TRBJ2-1 TRBV20-1 many SANPWTEPFNEQF
TRBJ2-2 TRBV11-2 many ASSPLGRDTGELF
TRBJ1-2 TRBV28 . ASSPQDRPNGYT
TRBJ2-5 TRBV6-2/TRBV6-3 many ASSYSTGRRYQETQY
TRBJ2-2 TRBV20-1 many SARLTSGELF
TRBJ2-2 TRBV6-5 many ASSRGPGERTGELF
TRBJ2-5 TRBV7-2 many ASSQGLAQETQY
TRBJ2-1 TRBV7-2 many ASSPGSHYNEQF
TRBJ1-2 TRBV20-1 many SVLEQGDYGYT
TRBJ2-1 TRBV18 many ASSPREGSSHNEQF
TRBJ1-5 TRBV5-1 many ASSPGQGGSSNQPQH
TRBJ2-5 TRBV12-3/TRBV12-4 many ASSWGQVIGETQY
TRBJ2-1 TRBV5-6 many ASSVRGVSNEQF
TRBJ2-1 TRBV10-2 . ASSAGVAGGREEQF
TRBJ1-1 TRBV12-3/TRBV12-4 many ASSLWQNTEAF
TRBJ2-6 TRBV6-5 many ASSYVLTGANVLT
TRBJ2-7 TRBV6-2/TRBV6-3 many ASSYSVKGLPYEQY
TRBJ2-2 TRBV5-6 many ASSFLTSGVFGELF
TRBJ1-2 TRBV12-3/TRBV12-4 many ASSLVRTGHV
TRBJ2-3 TRBV5-1 once ASSPLGAWADTQY
TRBJ1-2 TRBV20-1 many SAKGATGGYT
TRBJ1-5 TRBV12-3/TRBV12-4 many ASSPYGNQPQH
TRBJ1-2 TRBV5-1 many ASSTGANYGYT
TRBJ2-1 TRBV7-2 many ASSLFLAGGQNEQF
TRBJ1-1 TRBV21-1 . ASGASMNTEAF
TRBJ1-6 TRBV11-2 many ASSPYRGISGYRHSPLH
TRBJ2-1 TRBV12-3/TRBV12-4 many ASKTGSYNEQF
TRBJ2-1 TRBV12-3/TRBV12-4 many ASSMRTVSYNEQF
TRBJ1-1 TRBV5-1 many ASSSTGVGEAF
TRBJ2-3 TRBV18 many ASSPLAGVLANTQY
TRBJ2-7 TRBV5-1 many ASSPEQGRTYEQY
TRBJ2-7 TRBV29-1 few SVLLFASYEQY
TRBJ2-1 TRBV7-3 many ASSLISGTGINDEQF
TRBJ2-1 TRBV15 many ATSRYIPIAGDYNEQF
TRBJ2-7 TRBV29-1 many SVERLTSYEQY
TRBJ2-5 TRBV24-1 many ATPRDRRNGETQY
TRBJ2-6 TRBV28 . ASSLRQAGANVLT
TRBJ2-3 TRBV2 once AICRTGDTQY
TRBJ1-2 TRBV4-1 many ASSQDPGVRGYT
TRBJ2-1 TRBV20-1 many SASGLRGEDYNEQF
TRBJ1-5 TRBV18 many ASSPSGDNQPQH